The 30 T cell receptor beta chains presented below share a single source sample, sequenced in a study of cytotoxic CD8 clonotypes in ibrutinib-treated CLL. The data were produced by immunoSEQ multiplex PCR, yet TCRdb's version contains in-frame clones alone and is incomplete. The sample lists about 72,000 clones; roughly two thirds were seen once. The starting material was PBMCs, obtained after 12 months of ibrutinib treatment. Receptors originate from a human donor with chronic lymphocytic leukemia.

The J gene is TRBJ2-2, the V gene TRBV5-1, with 7 bases matching TRBD1. From germline, CDR1 is SGHRS and CDR2 YFSETQ. The J segment lost 1 base and the V segment lost 4 bases, leaving 7 bases of the junction unmatched. The CDR3 is 16 amino acids. Written as DNA, the CDR3 is TGCGCCAGCAGCCCTATGACAGGGAAGAACACCGGGGAGCTGTTTTTT. Residues: CASSPMTGKNTGELFF.

The chain combines TRBV5-5 with TRBJ1-5; D ambiguous. Germline loops: CDR1 SGHKS, CDR2 YYEKEE (reference sequence). This CDR3 comprises 15 residues. V was cut by 3 bases and J by 2 bases, with 12 bases left in between. The CDR3 DNA reads as TGTGCCAGCAGCTACCGACAAAACGGCAATCAGCCCCAGCATTTT. As protein: CASSYRQNGNQPQHF.

This clone was recorded only once. The chain joins TRBV7-2 to TRBJ2-5; 9 bases map to TRBD1. The CDR3 consists of 15 residues. In germline, CDR1 is SGHTA, CDR2 FQGNSA. After removal of 2 bases from V and 5 bases from J, the junction contained 6 bases not matched to a gene. The CDR3 region is CASSLMLGQGETQYF. In DNA form, the CDR3 reads TGTGCCAGCAGCTTAATGTTGGGACAGGGTGAGACCCAGTACTTC.

The chain links TRBV4-1 to TRBJ2-2; TRBD2 matches at 13 bases. The CDR3 is made up of 17 amino acids. J gave up 5 bases and V 1 base, and 4 bases lay outside the gene matches. The germline V gene encodes CDR1 MGHRA and CDR2 YSYEKL. The CDR3 reads CASSQVATSGGTGELFF. CDR3 DNA: TGCGCCAGCAGCCAAGTAGCGACTAGCGGGGGGACCGGGGAGCTGTTTTTT.

The chain joins TRBV27 to TRBJ1-2; D might be TRBD1 (5 bases). V was pared by 6 bases and J by 5 bases, with 13 bases between. CDR1 MNHEY and CDR2 SMNVEV come from the germline V gene (reference sequence). The CDR3 is made up of 13 amino acids. CDR3 sequence: CASRDTGFYGYTF. DNA for the CDR3: TGTGCCAGCAGGGACACGGGCTTTTATGGCTACACCTTC.

V gene TRBV2 combines with J gene TRBJ1-6; 7 bases agree with TRBD1. Germline CDR1 SNHLY, CDR2 FYNNEI. This CDR3 comprises 18 residues. V was clipped by 0 bases and J by 4 bases; unmatched bases: 9. DNA for the CDR3: TGTGCCAGCAGTGAAGCCGCCCCCCGACAGGGATATAATTCACCCCTCCACTTT. Amino acids: CASSEAAPRQGYNSPLHF.

The table lists this clone with a few counts. The V call is TRBV30, the J call TRBJ1-6, with 11 bases fitting TRBD1. Looked up from germline, CDR1 is GTSNPN and CDR2 is SVGIG (reference sequence). V was pared by 5 bases and J by 9 bases, with 6 bases of the junction left unmatched. The CDR3 contains 14 residues. The CDR3 here is CAWARTGGVSPLHF. In nucleotides, the CDR3 is TGTGCCTGGGCGAGGACAGGGGGCGTTTCACCCCTCCACTTT.

V and J are TRBV19 and TRBJ1-2, with D perhaps TRBD1 (6 bases). The CDR3 is made up of 19 amino acids. CDR1 and CDR2 from the germline V gene are LNHDA and SQIVND (reference sequence). V dropped 6 bases and J dropped 1 base, with 27 bases sitting between them. CDR3 sequence: CASSGAKGQEFFHNYGYTF. The CDR3 DNA follows: TGTGCCAGTAGCGGGGCGAAGGGACAAGAGTTTTTCCATAACTATGGCTACACCTTC.

The chain carries TRBV6-5 and TRBJ2-3; TRBD2 aligns across 10 bases. CDR3 length equals 14 residues. The V gene's germline CDR1 is MNHEY and CDR2 SVGAGI. V shed 5 bases and J 10 bases; nucleotides not matched to a gene: 9. The CDR3 DNA reads TGTGCCAGCAGTAAAGGTAGCGGGGGGACGGCGCAGTATTTT. It yields the protein CASSKGSGGTAQYF.

By share, this clone ranks as medium-sized (0.01 to 0.1%). This chain uses TRBV9 with TRBJ2-1; no definite D call. Germline-derived CDR1 and CDR2 are SGDLS and YYNGEE. This CDR3 comprises 14 residues. The V and J ends lost 3 bases and 5 bases respectively, with 12 bases between them. The CDR3 spells CASSDSALNNEQFF. DNA for the CDR3: TGTGCCAGCAGCGACTCAGCCCTTAACAATGAGCAGTTCTTC.

The chain links TRBV7-2 to TRBJ2-7, with D hard to call. This CDR3 contains 14 residues. Trimming took off 2 bases at V and 2 bases at J, with 10 bases between the two ends. Looked up from germline, CDR1 is SGHTA and CDR2 is FQGNSA. The CDR3 bases are TGTGCCAGCAGCTTAAGGGCGGCAGCCTACGAGCAGTACTTC. Amino acid sequence: CASSLRAAAYEQYF.

V gene TRBV9 combines with J gene TRBJ1-6; 10 bases are shared with TRBD1. The CDR3 contains 15 residues. Germline trimming cut 4 bases from V and 5 bases from J; bases unmatched to any gene: 3. CDR1 is SGDLS, CDR2 YYNGEE, per germline. CDR3 nucleotides: TGTGCCAGCAGCTTTGGGACAGGGGATAATTCACCCCTCCACTTT. It codes for CASSFGTGDNSPLHF.

The chain has TRBV6-1 and TRBJ1-2; D call uncertain. The CDR3 loop spans 15 amino acids. The V end was cut by 2 bases, the J end by 2 bases, with 12 bases between. In germline, CDR1 is MNHNS, CDR2 SASEGT. CDR3 sequence reads: CASSEIFEDNYGYTF. The CDR3 DNA sequence: TGTGCCAGCAGTGAAATTTTCGAAGACAACTATGGCTACACCTTC.

The chain links TRBV14 to TRBJ2-6, with 8 nucleotides matching TRBD2. This CDR3 is 20 amino acids long. The V and J ends lost 3 bases and 0 bases, in that order; junction bases with no gene match: 13. The V gene's germline CDR1 is SGHDN and CDR2 FVKESK. CDR3 in amino acids: CASSHAWTSSESSGANVLTF. DNA of the CDR3: TGTGCCAGCAGCCATGCATGGACTAGCTCCGAGAGCTCTGGGGCCAACGTCCTGACTTTC. Full variable domain (outside the CDR3, taken from reference TRBV14 and TRBJ2-6): EAGVTQFPSHSVIEKGQTVTLRCDPISGHDNLYWYRRVMGKEIKFLLHFVKESKQDESGMPNNRFLAERTGGTYSTLKVQPAELEDSGVYFCASSHAWTSSESSGANVLTFGAGSRLTVL.

The chain recombines TRBV2 with TRBJ2-1; possible D gene TRBD2, 5 bases. The germline V gene encodes CDR1 SNHLY and CDR2 FYNNEI. V lost 4 bases and J lost 5, with 15 bases in between. This CDR3 has 15 residues. In nucleotides, the CDR3 is TGTGCCAGCAGTGGGATCCTCGAGGGTGACAATGAGCAGTTCTTC. Encoded protein: CASSGILEGDNEQFF.

V and J are TRBV10-3 and TRBJ1-4; 9 bases agree with TRBD1. The germline V gene encodes CDR1 ENHRY and CDR2 SYGVKD. The length of the CDR3 is 15 residues. J was trimmed by 6 bases and V by 0 bases; bases with no gene match: 2. The CDR3 spells CAISESDRGDEKLFF. The CDR3 region has the DNA TGTGCCATCAGTGAGTCGGACAGGGGAGATGAAAAACTGTTTTTT.

CDR3 nucleotides: TGTGCCAGCAGCTTGGGACGTGGAATAACTAGCACAGATACGCAGTATTTT. Translated, it gives CASSLGRGITSTDTQYF. This rearrangement joins TRBV5-4 to TRBJ2-3; D is unresolved. Per the germline V gene, CDR1 is SGHNT and CDR2 is YYREEE (reference sequence). The V gene lost 0 bases and the J gene lost 0 bases, with 14 bases spanning the gap. The CDR3 spans 17 residues.

This rearrangement joins TRBV7-9 to TRBJ2-2; 7 bases match TRBD1. CDR1 is SEHNR, CDR2 FQNEAQ, per germline (reference sequence). The CDR3 contains 15 residues. Germline trimming cut 3 bases from V and 4 bases from J; bases unmatched to any gene: 5. CDR3 sequence reads: CASSFTGVGTGELFF. CDR3 sequence (DNA): TGTGCCAGCAGCTTTACAGGGGTTGGCACCGGGGAGCTGTTTTTT.

The CDR3 reads CASSLPEDAYYTF. The CDR3, as DNA: TGTGCCAGCAGCTTGCCCGAGGACGCTTACTACACCTTC. The rearrangement links TRBV5-4 to TRBJ1-2; D gene unclear. Looked up from germline, CDR1 is SGHNT and CDR2 is YYREEE (reference sequence). V was cut by 1 base and J by 10 bases, with 14 bases left in between. The CDR3 length is 13 residues.

This chain links TRBV4-1 with TRBJ2-3; D uncertain. Trimming removed 4 bases from V and 2 bases from J, with 10 bases in between. Germline V gene sequence: CDR1 MGHRA, CDR2 YSYEKL. The CDR3 runs to 14 residues. CDR3 sequence (DNA): TGCGCCAGCAGCCCCCGGTCCGCCACAGATACGCAGTATTTT. Translation: CASSPRSATDTQYF.

V is TRBV19 and J is TRBJ2-1, with 9 bases lining up with TRBD1. Germline V gives CDR1 LNHDA, CDR2 SQIVND (reference sequence). The J segment lost 8 bases and the V segment lost 5 bases, leaving 16 bases of the junction unmatched. The CDR3 length is 17 residues. This CDR3 is CASSYPRVGTGQHEQFF. CDR3 coding DNA: TGTGCCAGTAGTTACCCCAGGGTGGGGACAGGGCAGCATGAGCAGTTCTTC.

The chain recombines TRBV4-3 with TRBJ1-3, with D perhaps TRBD1 (5 bases). The CDR3 sequence is 16 residues long. V lost 6 bases, J lost 0 bases, and 15 bases lay in between. In germline, CDR1 is LGHNA, CDR2 YSLEER. CDR3 in amino acids: CASSPRTGPSGNTIYF. Written as DNA, the CDR3 is TGCGCCAGCAGTCCAAGGACGGGACCCTCTGGAAACACCATATATTTT.

This rearrangement joins TRBV18 to TRBJ2-6; possible D gene TRBD1, 5 bases. The CDR3 totals 16 residues. The ends were cut back, 1 base at V and 3 bases at J, with 10 bases in the middle. Germline CDR1 and CDR2: KGHSH and LQKENI. CDR3 sequence (DNA): TGTGCCAGCTCACCACGGGGCAGCTTTGGGGCCAACGTCCTGACTTTC. Encoded protein: CASSPRGSFGANVLTF.

This clone was picked up one time. The rearrangement joins TRBV4-1 to TRBJ1-1; D perhaps matches TRBD1 (5 bases). Per the germline V gene, CDR1 is MGHRA and CDR2 is YSYEKL. This CDR3 comprises 18 residues. Trimming stripped 4 bases from V and 0 bases from J, with 21 bases between. The CDR3 DNA is TGCGCCAGCAGCCCGGTAGGGGCGGTCGGCTCCATGAACACTGAAGCTTTCTTT. Translated: CASSPVGAVGSMNTEAFF.

The genes are TRBV7-9 and TRBJ1-6, with TRBD1 as a possible D gene (5 bases). The V gene's germline CDR1 is SEHNR and CDR2 FQNEAQ (reference sequence). Between the trimmed V and J ends, which lost 5 bases and 6 bases, there was a span of 11 bases. This CDR3 is 14 amino acids long. The CDR3 bases are TGTGCCAGCAGCCGGGACGCTCCTAATTCACCCCTCCACTTT. Encoded protein: CASSRDAPNSPLHF.

V usage is TRBV19 and J usage is TRBJ2-1, with D hard to call. In germline, CDR1 is LNHDA, CDR2 SQIVND (reference sequence). V was trimmed by 3 bases and J by 2 bases, leaving 11 bases between them. The CDR3 contains 15 residues. The CDR3 reads CASSITGLTYNEQFF. In DNA, the CDR3 is TGTGCCAGTAGTATTACTGGGCTCACCTACAATGAGCAGTTCTTC.

V usage is TRBV5-1 and J usage is TRBJ1-2, with D unclear. CDR1 and CDR2 (germline): SGHRS, YFSETQ. The CDR3 covers 15 residues. V lost 0 bases to trimming and J lost 3 bases, with 12 bases between them. The chain's CDR3 is CASSLDPGQDYGYTF. The CDR3 bases are TGCGCCAGCAGCTTGGATCCAGGTCAGGACTATGGCTACACCTTC. Full variable domain (missing parts from reference TRBV5-1 and TRBJ1-2): KAGVTQTPRYLIKTRGQQVTLSCSPISGHRSVSWYQQTPGQGLQFLFEYFSETQRNKGNFPGRFSGRQFSNSRSEMNVSTLELGDSALYLCASSLDPGQDYGYTFGSGTRLTVV.

This clone was detected only a few times. This chain uses TRBV5-6 with TRBJ1-2, with 12 positions matching TRBD1. In germline, CDR1 is SGHDT, CDR2 YYEEEE. This CDR3 contains 17 residues. V gave up 0 bases and J gave up 8 bases; unmatched junction bases: 11. CDR3 bases: TGTGCCAGCAGCTTGGGCGAATGGCGGGACAGGGGGCAAGGCTACACCTTC. Encoded protein: CASSLGEWRDRGQGYTF.

The V and J genes are TRBV7-2 and TRBJ2-1; no reliable D call. Germline CDR1 SGHTA, CDR2 FQGNSA. The CDR3 is made up of 16 amino acids. Trimming cost V 4 bases and J 0 bases, with 13 bases left between them. CDR3 amino acids: CASSSHQMSSYNEQFF. The CDR3 DNA sequence: TGTGCCAGCAGCTCACACCAAATGAGCTCCTACAATGAGCAGTTCTTC. Drawing the rest from reference TRBV7-2 and TRBJ2-1, the complete variable domain is GAGVSQSPSNKVTEKGKDVELRCDPISGHTALYWYRQSLGQGLEFLIYFQGNSAPDKSGLPSDRFSAERTGGSVSTLTIQRTQQEDSAVYLCASSSHQMSSYNEQFFGPGTRLTVL.

The genes are TRBV5-1 and TRBJ1-4, with 8 bases matching TRBD1. Germline V gene data show CDR1 as SGHRS and CDR2 as YFSETQ. This CDR3 spans 16 amino acids. J gave up 6 bases and V 2 bases, and 9 bases lay outside the gene matches. DNA for the CDR3: TGCGCCAGCAGCTTCACTTCCGGGACAGGACATGAAAAACTGTTTTTT. This sequence encodes CASSFTSGTGHEKLFF.